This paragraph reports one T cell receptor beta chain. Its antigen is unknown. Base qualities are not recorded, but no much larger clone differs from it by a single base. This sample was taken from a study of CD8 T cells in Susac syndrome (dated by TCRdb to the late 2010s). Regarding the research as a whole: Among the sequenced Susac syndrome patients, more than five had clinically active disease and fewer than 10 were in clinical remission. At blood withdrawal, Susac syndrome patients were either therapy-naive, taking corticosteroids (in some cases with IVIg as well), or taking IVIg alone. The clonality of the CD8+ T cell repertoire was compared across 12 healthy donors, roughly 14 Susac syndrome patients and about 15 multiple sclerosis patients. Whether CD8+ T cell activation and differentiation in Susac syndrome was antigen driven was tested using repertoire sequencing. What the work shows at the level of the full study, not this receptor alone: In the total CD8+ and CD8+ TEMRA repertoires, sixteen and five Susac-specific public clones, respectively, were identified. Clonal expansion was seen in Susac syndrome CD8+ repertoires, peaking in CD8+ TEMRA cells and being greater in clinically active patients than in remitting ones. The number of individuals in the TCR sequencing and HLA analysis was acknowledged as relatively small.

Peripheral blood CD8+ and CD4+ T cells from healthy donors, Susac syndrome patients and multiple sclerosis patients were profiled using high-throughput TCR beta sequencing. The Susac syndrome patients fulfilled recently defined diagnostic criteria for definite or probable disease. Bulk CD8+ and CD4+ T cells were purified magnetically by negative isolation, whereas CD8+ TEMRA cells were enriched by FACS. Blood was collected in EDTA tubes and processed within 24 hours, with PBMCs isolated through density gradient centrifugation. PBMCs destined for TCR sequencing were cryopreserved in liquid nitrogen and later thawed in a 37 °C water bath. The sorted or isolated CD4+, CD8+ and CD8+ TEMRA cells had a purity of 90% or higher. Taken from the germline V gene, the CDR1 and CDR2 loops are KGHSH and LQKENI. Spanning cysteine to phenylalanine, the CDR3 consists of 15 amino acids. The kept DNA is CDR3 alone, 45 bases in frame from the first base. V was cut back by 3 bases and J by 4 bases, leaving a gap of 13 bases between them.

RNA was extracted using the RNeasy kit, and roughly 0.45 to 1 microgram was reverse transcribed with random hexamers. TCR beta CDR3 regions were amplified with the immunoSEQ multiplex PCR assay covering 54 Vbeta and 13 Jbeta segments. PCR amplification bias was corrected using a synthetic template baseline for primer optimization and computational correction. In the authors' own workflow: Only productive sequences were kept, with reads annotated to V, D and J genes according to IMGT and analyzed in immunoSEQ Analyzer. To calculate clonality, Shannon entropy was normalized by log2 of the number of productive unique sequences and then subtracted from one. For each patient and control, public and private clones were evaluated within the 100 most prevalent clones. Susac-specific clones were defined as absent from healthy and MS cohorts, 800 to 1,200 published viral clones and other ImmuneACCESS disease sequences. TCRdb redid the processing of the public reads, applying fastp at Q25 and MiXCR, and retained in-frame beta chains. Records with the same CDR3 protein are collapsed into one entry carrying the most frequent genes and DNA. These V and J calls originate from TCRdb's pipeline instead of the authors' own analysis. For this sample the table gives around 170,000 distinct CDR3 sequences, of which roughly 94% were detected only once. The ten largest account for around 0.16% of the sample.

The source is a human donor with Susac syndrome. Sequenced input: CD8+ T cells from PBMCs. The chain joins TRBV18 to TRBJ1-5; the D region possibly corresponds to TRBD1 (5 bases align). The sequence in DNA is TGTGCCAGCTCACCTGGGGGGGGACTTAATCAGCCCCAGCATTTT. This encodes CASSPGGGLNQPQHF.